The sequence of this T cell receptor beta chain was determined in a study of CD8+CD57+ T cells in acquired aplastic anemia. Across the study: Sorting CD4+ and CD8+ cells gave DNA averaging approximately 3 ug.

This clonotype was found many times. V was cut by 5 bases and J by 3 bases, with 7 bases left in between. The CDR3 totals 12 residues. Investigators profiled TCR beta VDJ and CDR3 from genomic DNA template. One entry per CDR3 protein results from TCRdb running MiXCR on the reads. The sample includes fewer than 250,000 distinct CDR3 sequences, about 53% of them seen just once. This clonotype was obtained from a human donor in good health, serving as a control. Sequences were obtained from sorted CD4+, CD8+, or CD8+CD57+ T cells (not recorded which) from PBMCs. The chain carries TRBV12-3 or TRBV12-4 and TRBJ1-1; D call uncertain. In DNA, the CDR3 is TGTGCCAGCAGTCTACAGTACACTGAAGCTTTCTTT. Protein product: CASSLQYTEAFF.